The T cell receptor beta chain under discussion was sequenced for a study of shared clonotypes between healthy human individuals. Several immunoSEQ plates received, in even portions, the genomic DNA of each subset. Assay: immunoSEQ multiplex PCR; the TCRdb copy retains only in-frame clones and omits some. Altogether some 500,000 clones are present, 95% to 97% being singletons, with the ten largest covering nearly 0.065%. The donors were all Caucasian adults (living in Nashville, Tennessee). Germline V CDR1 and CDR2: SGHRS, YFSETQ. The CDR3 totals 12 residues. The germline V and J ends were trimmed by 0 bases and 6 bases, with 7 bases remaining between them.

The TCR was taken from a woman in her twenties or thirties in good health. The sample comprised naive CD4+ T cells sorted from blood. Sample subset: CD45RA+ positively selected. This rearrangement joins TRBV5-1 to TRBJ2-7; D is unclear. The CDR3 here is CASSLESAEQYF. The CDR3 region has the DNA TGCGCCAGCAGCTTGGAGAGTGCCGAGCAGTACTTC.